These T cell receptor beta chains were read from a single sample in a study of T cell responses to AZD1222 COVID-19 vaccine. TCRdb keeps only in-frame clones here, not all; method: immunoSEQ multiplex PCR. The sample shows about 150,000 clones, approximately 90% of them seen only once. Sequenced here: peripheral blood, sampled on day 0 of AZD1222 vaccination. Receptors were obtained from an adult in good health. CDR3s include the opening cysteine and the closing phenylalanine or tryptophan. D genes are given only for firm matches. Only some rows state a clone size, as once, few, many or a class for expanded clones.

j_call | v_call | d_call | clone_size | cdr3_length | cdr3_aa | cdr3_nt
TRBJ2-1 | TRBV19 | TRBD2 | . | 17 | CASSMSASGSFDNEQFF | TGTGCCAGTAGTATGAGTGCTAGCGGGAGTTTCGACAATGAGCAGTTCTTC
TRBJ2-1 | TRBV24-1 | TRBD2 | . | 16 | CATSDRAGGGSNEQFF | TGTGCCACCAGTGATCGAGCGGGAGGAGGGAGCAATGAGCAGTTCTTC
TRBJ2-1 | TRBV6-5 | . | . | 13 | CASILQVYNEQFF | TGTGCCAGCATCCTTCAGGTTTACAATGAGCAGTTCTTC
TRBJ1-3 | TRBV7-7 | . | . | 13 | CASSLRSGNTIYF | TGTGCTAGCAGCCTCCGATCTGGAAACACCATATATTTT
TRBJ2-3 | TRBV7-9 | TRBD2 | . | 17 | CASSRIGLAEDTDTQYF | TGTGCCAGCAGCCGAATTGGACTAGCGGAGGACACAGATACGCAGTATTTT
TRBJ2-5 | TRBV28 | . | . | 14 | CASSPTLGVKTQYF | TGTGCCAGCAGCCCAACGTTGGGTGTGAAGACCCAGTACTTC
TRBJ2-7 | TRBV6-2/TRBV6-3 | . | . | 15 | CASSYPPLAIYEQYF | TGTGCCAGCAGTTACCCTCCTCTAGCGATCTACGAGCAGTACTTC
TRBJ1-5 | TRBV3-1/TRBV3-2 | TRBD1 | . | 14 | CASSLDRGNQPQHF | TGTGCCAGCAGCTTGGACAGGGGGAATCAGCCCCAGCATTTT
TRBJ2-7 | TRBV2 | . | . | 16 | CASSLLPPQQFNEQYF | TGTGCCAGCAGCCTTCTTCCCCCGCAGCAGTTTAACGAGCAGTACTTC
TRBJ1-1 | TRBV29-1 | TRBD1 | . | 13 | CSVLTGLGTEAFF | TGCAGCGTTCTGACAGGGTTGGGCACTGAAGCTTTCTTT
TRBJ2-7 | TRBV10-3 | . | few | 13 | CAINPGQGHEQYF | TGTGCCATCAACCCGGGCCAAGGCCACGAGCAGTACTTC
TRBJ1-1 | TRBV28 | . | . | 12 | CASSLMNTEAFF | TGTGCCAGCAGCCTCATGAACACTGAAGCTTTCTTT
TRBJ1-1 | TRBV5-1 | TRBD1 | . | 14 | CASASVAGGTEAFF | TGCGCCAGCGCCTCCGTTGCAGGGGGCACTGAAGCTTTCTTT
TRBJ1-4 | TRBV28 | TRBD1 | few | 15 | CASSLSDRGNEKLFF | TGTGCCAGCAGTTTAAGCGACAGGGGTAATGAAAAACTGTTTTTT
TRBJ1-2 | TRBV11-2 | . | once | 15 | CASSLYGGVNYGYTF | TGTGCCAGCAGCTTATACGGGGGCGTCAACTATGGCTACACCTTC
TRBJ2-5 | TRBV7-7 | . | . | 15 | CASSLDGYPQETQYF | TGTGCCAGCAGCTTAGATGGCTATCCGCAAGAGACCCAGTACTTC
TRBJ1-4 | TRBV28 | . | . | 15 | CASRPRQAFNEKLFF | TGTGCCAGCAGACCCAGACAGGCGTTTAATGAAAAACTGTTTTTT
TRBJ1-2 | TRBV28 | TRBD1 | . | 16 | CASSFWTGSGNYGYTF | TGTGCCAGCAGTTTTTGGACAGGGAGCGGTAACTATGGCTACACCTTC
TRBJ2-7 | TRBV20-1 | TRBD2 | . | 15 | CSASRLLAGGYEQYF | TGCAGTGCTAGTCGGCTTCTAGCGGGAGGGTACGAGCAGTACTTC
TRBJ2-5 | TRBV2 | TRBD2 | . | 16 | CASSAGLAGGGETQYF | TGTGCCAGCAGCGCAGGACTAGCGGGAGGGGGTGAGACCCAGTACTTC
TRBJ2-1 | TRBV28 | TRBD1 | . | 15 | CASSNGAGGPNEQFF | TGTGCCAGCAGTAATGGCGCAGGGGGCCCCAATGAGCAGTTCTTC
TRBJ1-2 | TRBV14 | . | few | 16 | CASSQLLSGIGNGYTF | TGTGCCAGCAGCCAACTACTTTCGGGAATCGGGAATGGCTACACCTTC
TRBJ1-2 | TRBV11-2 | TRBD1 | . | 15 | CASSFLGTGNYGYTF | TGTGCCAGCAGCTTTTTGGGGACAGGGAACTATGGCTACACCTTC
TRBJ1-2 | TRBV11-2 | TRBD1 | once | 14 | CASSSDRVVYGYTF | TGTGCCAGCAGCTCGGACAGGGTTGTCTATGGCTACACCTTC
TRBJ1-2 | TRBV6-5 | TRBD1 | . | 15 | CASRQDRLTNYGYTF | TGTGCCAGCAGACAGGACAGGTTGACTAACTATGGCTACACCTTC
TRBJ1-3 | TRBV7-9 | TRBD1 | . | 18 | CASSSGGAPEIAGNTIYF | TGTGCCAGCAGCTCAGGGGGGGCTCCGGAAATCGCTGGAAACACCATATATTTT
TRBJ2-1 | TRBV10-1 | . | . | 19 | CASSAIPTSTGPSGNEQFF | TGCGCCAGCAGTGCTATTCCCACGTCCACAGGTCCCTCGGGCAATGAGCAGTTCTTC
TRBJ1-1 | TRBV14 | . | . | 11 | CACRAGTEAFF | TGTGCATGCCGTGCAGGCACTGAAGCTTTCTTT
TRBJ1-1 | TRBV4-3 | . | once | 15 | CASSNNAEVNTEAFF | TGCGCCAGCAGCAACAATGCGGAGGTAAACACTGAAGCTTTCTTT
TRBJ1-3 | TRBV9 | . | . | 14 | CASSVDGLGNTIYF | TGTGCCAGCAGCGTAGATGGGCTGGGAAACACCATATATTTT
TRBJ1-1 | TRBV7-2 | . | . | 14 | CASSTGTWNTEAFF | TGTGCCAGCAGCACCGGGACCTGGAACACTGAAGCTTTCTTT
TRBJ1-5 | TRBV6-2/TRBV6-3 | . | . | 19 | CASSYTPGATGWSNQPQHF | TGTGCCAGCAGTTACACACCGGGGGCAACGGGTTGGAGCAATCAGCCCCAGCATTTT
TRBJ1-2 | TRBV28 | . | . | 17 | CASSLLGNRDLGYGYTF | TGTGCCAGCAGTTTATTAGGAAACAGGGACCTCGGCTATGGCTACACCTTC
TRBJ2-1 | TRBV19 | TRBD2 | . | 16 | CASSIDFSGRGYEQFF | TGTGCCAGTAGTATAGATTTTAGCGGGAGAGGGTATGAGCAGTTCTTC
TRBJ1-1 | TRBV7-2 | TRBD1 | . | 14 | CASSLGQGNTEAFF | TGTGCCAGCAGCTTAGGACAGGGTAACACTGAAGCTTTCTTT
TRBJ1-1 | TRBV18 | . | . | 13 | CASSPQRDTEAFF | TGTGCCAGCTCACCACAACGGGACACTGAAGCTTTCTTT
TRBJ2-3 | TRBV5-8 | TRBD1 | . | 16 | CASSSRDSGITDTQYF | TGTGCCAGCAGCTCACGGGACAGCGGTATCACAGATACGCAGTATTTT
TRBJ1-1 | TRBV2 | . | once | 11 | CASSEAWEAFF | TGTGCCAGCAGTGAAGCGTGGGAAGCTTTCTTT
TRBJ2-7 | TRBV5-1 | . | . | 14 | CASRRTSADYEQYF | TGCGCCAGCAGGCGGACCTCTGCCGATTACGAGCAGTACTTC
TRBJ2-7 | TRBV7-6 | . | . | 13 | CASSSRPGDEQYF | TGTGCCAGCAGCTCGCGCCCCGGGGACGAGCAGTACTTC
TRBJ2-1 | TRBV4-2 | TRBD2 | . | 15 | CASSQTTSGGNEQFF | TGTGCCAGCAGCCAGACGACTAGCGGGGGCAATGAGCAGTTCTTC
TRBJ1-2 | TRBV5-4 | . | . | 13 | CASSLSGLYGYTF | TGTGCCAGCAGCTTGAGTGGACTCTATGGCTACACCTTC